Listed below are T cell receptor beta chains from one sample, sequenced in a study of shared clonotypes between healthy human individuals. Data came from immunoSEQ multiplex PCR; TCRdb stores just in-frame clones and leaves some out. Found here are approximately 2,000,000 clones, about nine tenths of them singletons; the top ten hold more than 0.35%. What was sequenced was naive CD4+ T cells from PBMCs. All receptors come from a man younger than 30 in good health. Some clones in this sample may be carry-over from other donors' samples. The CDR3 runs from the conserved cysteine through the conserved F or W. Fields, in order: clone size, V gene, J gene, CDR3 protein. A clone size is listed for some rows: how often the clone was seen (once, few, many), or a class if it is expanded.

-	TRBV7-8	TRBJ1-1	CASSLAAGGHTEAFF
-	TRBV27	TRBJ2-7	CASSLLSPLGSQNYEQYF
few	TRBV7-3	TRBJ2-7	CASSLTGQGPYEQYF
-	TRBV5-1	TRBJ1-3	CASREGTGPRSGGNTIYF
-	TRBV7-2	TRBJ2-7	CASSPDGASYEQYF
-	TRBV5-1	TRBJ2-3	CASSLVVDTQYF
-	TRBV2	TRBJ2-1	CATKERGDNEQFF
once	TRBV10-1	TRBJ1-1	CATRSGKGTEAFF
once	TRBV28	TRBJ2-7	CASSFRTPYEQYF
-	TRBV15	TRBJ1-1	CATSSQLNTEAFF